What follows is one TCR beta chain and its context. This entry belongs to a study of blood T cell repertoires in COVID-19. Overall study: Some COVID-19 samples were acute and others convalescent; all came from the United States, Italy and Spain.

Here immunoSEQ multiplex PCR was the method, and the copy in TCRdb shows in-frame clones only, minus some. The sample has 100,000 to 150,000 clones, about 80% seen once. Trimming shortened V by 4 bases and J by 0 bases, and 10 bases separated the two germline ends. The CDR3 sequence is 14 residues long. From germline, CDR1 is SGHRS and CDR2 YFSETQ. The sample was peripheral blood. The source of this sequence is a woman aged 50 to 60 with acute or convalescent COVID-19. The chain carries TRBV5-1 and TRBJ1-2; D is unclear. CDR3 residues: CASSPDSTNYGYTF. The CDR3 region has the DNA TGCGCCAGCAGCCCGGACTCTACTAACTATGGCTACACCTTC.